Following are 25 T cell receptor beta chains from one sample sequenced in a study of cytomegalovirus exposure and HLA in healthy donors (dated by TCRdb to about 2017). Library preparation used the immunoSEQ multiplex PCR assay. For the multiplex PCR, a mixture combining 60 forward primers for TCR Vbeta segments and 13 reverse primers for TCR Jbeta segments was used. TCRdb took this table from immuneACCESS and kept in-frame rearrangements with V and J called. Such tables lack part of the clones; where checked against another copy, unresolved V genes explain under half of the gap, and the rest is unexplained. The table for this sample lists approximately 160,000 clones; around 79% of them were counted only once. The top ten hold 1.3% to 1.5% of the sample. Specimen: PBMCs. The source is a man aged 18 to 29 in good health and CMV-seronegative.

As for this clone: Since the CDR3 does not end with the conserved phenylalanine or tryptophan, this likely comes from a read error. The chain carries TRBV5-6 and TRBJ1-2, with D unresolved. This CDR3 contains 13 residues. V was clipped by 4 bases and J by 2 bases, with 9 bases between them. The germline V gene encodes CDR1 SGHDT and CDR2 YYEEEE. CDR3 amino acids: CASSDTGNYGYTL. The DNA of the CDR3 is TGTGCCAGCAGCGATACTGGCAACTATGGCTACACCCTC.

V gene TRBV5-4 combines with J gene TRBJ2-1; 9 bases line up with TRBD2. The CDR3 contains 15 residues. In germline, CDR1 is SGHNT, CDR2 YYREEE (reference sequence). V lost 5 bases and J lost 5; bases outside the gene matches: 8. CDR3 bases: TGTGCCAGCAGGGAGGCGGGAGGGCCCGACAATGAGCAGTTCTTC. It specifies CASREAGGPDNEQFF.

The rearrangement links TRBV7-9 to TRBJ2-2; 9 nucleotides align to TRBD2. Germline V lookup: CDR1 SEHNR, CDR2 FQNEAQ (reference sequence). This CDR3 spans 16 amino acids. V lost 6 bases to trimming and J lost 0 bases; unmatched junction nucleotides: 5. The CDR3 loop is CASRDLAGPNTGELFF. CDR3 nucleotide sequence: TGTGCCAGCAGGGATCTAGCGGGGCCGAACACCGGGGAGCTGTTTTTT.

The CDR3: CASSRGQGTNTEAFF. The CDR3 DNA reads as TGCGCCAGCAGCCGGGGACAGGGAACGAACACTGAAGCTTTCTTT. The rearrangement links TRBV4-1 to TRBJ1-1, with 9 bases fitting TRBD1. V lost 4 bases and J lost 1; bases outside the gene matches: 4. The CDR3 is made up of 15 amino acids. The germline CDR1 and CDR2 sequences are MGHRA and YSYEKL.

The chain employs TRBV7-2 and TRBJ2-3; 10 bases are shared with TRBD2. Germline lookup yields CDR1 SGHTA and CDR2 FQGNSA. The junction had 10 bases not matched to a gene; V was cut back by 2 bases and J by 2 bases. The CDR3 spans 18 residues. CDR3 amino acids: CASSLRPTTSGATDTQYF. The CDR3 DNA reads TGTGCCAGCAGCTTAAGGCCCACCACTAGCGGGGCCACAGATACGCAGTATTTT. Full variable domain (rest looked up from reference TRBV7-2 and TRBJ2-3): GAGVSQSPSNKVTEKGKDVELRCDPISGHTALYWYRQSLGQGLEFLIYFQGNSAPDKSGLPSDRFSAERTGGSVSTLTIQRTQQEDSAVYLCASSLRPTTSGATDTQYFGPGTRLTVL.

The V and J genes are TRBV19 and TRBJ1-1, with D unresolved. Germline V gives CDR1 LNHDA, CDR2 SQIVND (reference sequence). This CDR3 spans 14 amino acids. V was clipped by 6 bases and J by 4 bases, with 15 bases between them. CDR3: CASRVGPEGTEAFF. The CDR3 DNA is TGTGCCAGTAGAGTCGGACCCGAGGGCACTGAAGCTTTCTTT.

The chain carries TRBV4-1 and TRBJ2-1, with 11 nucleotides matching TRBD1. The germline V gene encodes CDR1 MGHRA and CDR2 YSYEKL. Trimming took 4 bases from V and 7 from J; bases not matched to a gene: 24. This CDR3 contains 21 residues. CDR3 sequence: CASSPPKVGTGGLAGENEQFF. CDR3 DNA sequence: TGCGCCAGCAGCCCGCCCAAAGTAGGGACAGGGGGTTTGGCGGGAGAGAATGAGCAGTTCTTC.

This clone was seen more than once but under ten times. The V call is TRBV5-1, the J call TRBJ2-1; 11 nucleotides match TRBD2. The CDR3 covers 15 residues. V lost 2 bases and J lost 8; bases outside the gene matches: 6. Germline lookup yields CDR1 SGHRS and CDR2 YFSETQ. This chain's CDR3 is CASSFVAGGWYEQFF. CDR3 bases: TGCGCCAGCAGCTTCGTAGCGGGAGGGTGGTATGAGCAGTTCTTC.

This chain joins TRBV5-4 and TRBJ2-7; 9 nucleotides line up with TRBD2. This CDR3 is 16 amino acids long. Trimming took 2 bases from V and 6 from J; bases not matched to a gene: 12. The germline gives CDR1 SGHNT, CDR2 YYREEE (reference sequence). This CDR3 is CASSFGRPSGNFEQYF. The DNA for the CDR3 is TGTGCCAGCAGCTTTGGGCGGCCTAGCGGGAACTTCGAGCAGTACTTC.

The CDR3 DNA sequence: TGTGCCAGCAGCGGGCCGGGACTAAGACATCCGTTCTTC. Its protein is CASSGPGLRHPFF. This chain links TRBV9 with TRBJ2-1; 7 nucleotides align to TRBD2. This CDR3 is built from 13 residues. V lost 3 bases to trimming and J lost 15 bases; unmatched junction nucleotides: 12. Germline V gives CDR1 SGDLS, CDR2 YYNGEE. The entire variable domain, with the rest obtained from reference TRBV9 and TRBJ2-1, is as follows: DSGVTQTPKHLITATGQRVTLRCSPRSGDLSVYWYQQSLDQGLQFLIQYYNGEERAKGNILERFSAQQFPDLHSELNLSSLELGDSALYFCASSGPGLRHPFFGPGTRLTVL.

The V gene is TRBV10-1, the J gene TRBJ2-1; TRBD2 matches 14 bases. The ends lost 2 bases at V and 0 bases at J; junction bases unmatched: 6. This CDR3 contains 19 residues. CDR1 WNHNN and CDR2 SYGVQD come from the germline V gene (reference sequence). The CDR3 protein is CASSEGTSGRRSSYNEQFF. Written as DNA, the CDR3 is TGCGCCAGCAGTGAGGGGACTAGCGGGAGAAGGAGCTCCTACAATGAGCAGTTCTTC.

The J gene is TRBJ1-5, the V gene TRBV7-8; possibly TRBD1 for D (5 bases). The CDR3 consists of 13 residues. V was pared by 3 bases and J by 7 bases, with 10 bases between. In germline, CDR1 is SGHVS, CDR2 FQNEAQ. The CDR3 DNA reads as TGTGCCAGCAGCTTGGCAGGGTACCAGCCCCAGCATTTT. Its translation: CASSLAGYQPQHF.

The chain recombines TRBV6-1 with TRBJ2-7; D perhaps matches TRBD1 (6 bases). Trimming took 7 bases from V and 2 from J, leaving 15 bases between them. The CDR3 consists of 14 residues. CDR1 MNHNS and CDR2 SASEGT come from the germline V gene. CDR3 amino acids: CASKGETVAYEQYF. The CDR3 DNA reads TGTGCCAGCAAGGGGGAGACAGTGGCCTACGAGCAGTACTTC.

The chain uses TRBV5-1 and TRBJ2-1, with 8 positions matching TRBD2. Trimming removed 1 base from V and 2 bases from J; junction bases left unmatched: 5. The CDR3 extends over 16 amino acids. The germline V gene encodes CDR1 SGHRS and CDR2 YFSETQ. CDR3 sequence (DNA): TGCGCCAGCAGCTTGAGAAGCGGGAGTGCCTACAATGAGCAGTTCTTC. Its protein product is CASSLRSGSAYNEQFF. The full variable domain, completed using reference TRBV5-1 and TRBJ2-1, is KAGVTQTPRYLIKTRGQQVTLSCSPISGHRSVSWYQQTPGQGLQFLFEYFSETQRNKGNFPGRFSGRQFSNSRSEMNVSTLELGDSALYLCASSLRSGSAYNEQFFGPGTRLTVL.

The V and J genes are TRBV19 and TRBJ2-3, with 7 positions matching TRBD1. The V gene end was trimmed by 4 bases and the J gene end by 1 base; junction bases not matched to a gene: 2. The CDR3 covers 14 residues. CDR1 and CDR2 from the germline V gene are LNHDA and SQIVND (reference sequence). The CDR3 spells CASSTTGGTDTQYF. The CDR3 DNA reads TGTGCCAGTAGTACAACAGGGGGCACAGATACGCAGTATTTT.

This clone has only one observation. The chain employs TRBV4-3 and TRBJ1-3; 7 bases match TRBD1. V was pared by 0 bases and J by 2 bases, with 7 bases of the junction left unmatched. This CDR3 is 17 amino acids long. Germline-derived CDR1 and CDR2 are LGHNA and YSLEER. CDR3 sequence (DNA): TGCGCCAGCAGCCAAGATATGAGCAGGGGGACTGGAAACACCATATATTTT. This translates into CASSQDMSRGTGNTIYF.

V usage is TRBV11-2 and J usage is TRBJ1-1, with D perhaps matching TRBD1 (5 bases). The length of the CDR3 is 14 residues. In germline, CDR1 is SGHAT, CDR2 FQNNGV. Trimming took 0 bases from V and 4 from J, leaving 9 bases between them. In nucleotides, the CDR3 is TGTGCCAGCAGCTTAGACAGGGAGGGCACTGAAGCTTTCTTT. The encoded protein is CASSLDREGTEAFF.

This sequence joins TRBV15 and TRBJ2-1; 8 bases match TRBD2. The CDR3 covers 15 residues. V was clipped by 2 bases and J by 8 bases; unmatched bases: 8. Germline values: CDR1 LNHNV, CDR2 YYDKDF (reference sequence). The CDR3 nucleotides read TGTGCCACCAGCAGACCTGGGACTAGTGGGGATGAGCAGTTCTTC. Translated: CATSRPGTSGDEQFF.

V is TRBV25-1 and J is TRBJ2-3; 7 bases fit TRBD2. Germline V lookup: CDR1 MGHDK, CDR2 SYGVNS. The CDR3 spans 15 residues. The V gene end was trimmed by 2 bases and the J gene end by 5 bases; junction bases not matched to a gene: 7. The CDR3 DNA sequence: TGTGCCAGCAGTGAACGCGCGGGAGTTCAAGATACGCAGTATTTT. As protein: CASSERAGVQDTQYF.

This clone was counted once. CDR3 region: CAWGYGLGTSENTGELFF. The CDR3 DNA reads as TGTGCCTGGGGTTACGGACTAGGGACTAGCGAGAACACCGGGGAGCTGTTTTTT. The rearrangement joins TRBV30 to TRBJ2-2; 10 positions agree with TRBD2. In germline, CDR1 is GTSNPN, CDR2 SVGIG (reference sequence). With V trimmed by 5 bases and J by 1 base, 13 bases remained unmatched. This CDR3 has 18 residues.

The chain combines TRBV10-2 with TRBJ1-5, with a possible D match to TRBD1 (6 bases). The CDR3 covers 19 residues. Trimming stripped 0 bases from V and 10 bases from J, with 28 bases between. Looked up from germline, CDR1 is WSHSY and CDR2 is SAAADI. CDR3: CASSESGTLTSLSRNPQHF. CDR3 in DNA: TGCGCCAGCAGTGAGTCGGGGACACTTACTTCCCTTTCCCGAAATCCCCAGCATTTT.

The genes are TRBV5-1 and TRBJ2-3; the match to TRBD2 covers 8 bases. Germline loops: CDR1 SGHRS, CDR2 YFSETQ. The CDR3 consists of 19 residues. V gave up 0 bases and J gave up 4 bases; unmatched junction bases: 16. The CDR3 nucleotides read TGCGCCAGCAGCTTGGGGGAGACACCGGGACTAGATAGGGCAGATACGCAGTATTTT. Its translation: CASSLGETPGLDRADTQYF.

The rearrangement uses TRBV18 and TRBJ2-7, with D tentatively TRBD2 (5 bases). The CDR3 has 14 amino acids. The germline CDR1 and CDR2 sequences are KGHSH and LQKENI. V was cut by 8 bases and J by 0 bases, with 14 bases left in between. CDR3 sequence reads: CASPPRGSSYEQYF. The CDR3 nucleotides are TGTGCCAGCCCCCCCCGCGGGTCCTCCTACGAGCAGTACTTC.

J is TRBJ2-2 and V is TRBV13, with D perhaps matching TRBD2 (6 bases). The germline V and J ends were trimmed by 5 bases and 6 bases, with 13 bases remaining between them. The length of the CDR3 is 14 residues. Germline CDR1 PRHDT, CDR2 FYEKMQ (reference sequence). As DNA, the CDR3 is TGTGCCAGCAGCCCCCGACTAGTGTCCGGGGAGCTGTTTTTT. It yields the protein CASSPRLVSGELFF.

The chain recombines TRBV6-6 with TRBJ1-5; a possible D gene is TRBD1 (6 bases). This CDR3 region has 15 residues. Germline lookup yields CDR1 MNHNY and CDR2 SVGAGI (reference sequence). Trimming took off 2 bases at V and 11 bases at J, with 19 bases between the two ends. The CDR3 here is CASSYGTGPRYTQHF. The CDR3 DNA reads as TGTGCCAGCAGTTACGGAACAGGGCCGAGATATACCCAGCATTTT.